This T cell receptor beta chain was observed in a study of cytomegalovirus exposure and HLA in healthy donors (dated by TCRdb to about 2017). Some background on the complete study: In an earlier analysis of approximately 500 of the donors, approximately 300 Gb of sequence data and some 120 million unique TCR beta sequences from 150 million to 200 million T cells were reported. About 310 gigabases of sequencing data and 80 million or so unique TCR sequences were included in an early release covering around 650 HLA-typed donors. Among the roughly 370 genotyped donors, approximately 76% belonged to the genetic ancestry cluster associated with self-reported Caucasian donors. The study aimed to test whether signatures of past pathogen exposure could be identified by cataloging public T cell receptors. Using immunosequencing, the study profiled T cell repertoires from roughly 650 subjects and related those repertoires to cytomegalovirus serostatus. Along with the approximately 700-subject first cohort, a separate validation cohort of about 110 different subjects was used. To predict cytomegalovirus infection status, the study brought together high-throughput TCR immunosequencing, statistical association of individual TCRs with disease status, and machine learning. In a later analysis, previously published TCR beta repertoires from fewer than 750 donors were re-analyzed and high-resolution HLA genotyping was added so that TCR occurrence patterns could be studied. In the later analysis, no new phenotypic data were used to find candidate immune exposures; instead, reliance was placed on TCR beta sequences and their occurrence across donors. In an earlier analysis of roughly 540 of the donors, high-throughput TCR beta sequencing was used to judge whether each TCR beta V gene segment behaved as functional or pseudogenic. Donor age, sex, ethnicity and CMV serostatus were compiled together with the repertoire data. A later genetic analysis used genome-wide SNP genotypes for about three fifths of the 666 donors, treating that subset as a discovery cohort. Every repertoire in the discovery cohort had been generated on one and the same sequencing platform. Class I and class II HLA loci were covered by the typing at four-digit resolution. Typing coverage varied by locus: roughly 629-640 donors for A, B, C, DRB1 and DQB1; roughly 500 for DQA1; over 600 for DPA1; under 490 for DPB1. Several DR-DQ haplotypes were handled as single units for association and clustering because linkage in the cohort was strong. On average, around 240,000 unique TCR beta nucleotide sequences were sequenced per donor among 398 genotyped donors of the cohort, with 15% to 20% of those sequences being non-productive. Broader findings and caveats from the paper: The earlier analysis of almost 600 of the donors excluded some 15 rarely observed V segments, including chromosome 9 orphons, because counts were too low. While some public TCRs were present in many individuals, most TCR sequences turned up only very rarely across donors. Specific HLA alleles were associated with over 15,000 TCR beta sequences at a false discovery rate of 0.05 in a later analysis. A few of the identified cytomegalovirus-associated TCR beta chains were confirmed in vitro to be specific for cytomegalovirus antigens. Most CMV-associated TCR beta chains appeared to be HLA-restricted in a later analysis, and the HLA associations seemed to be driven largely by CMV exposure. Because some donors lacked HLA typing at each locus, the association tests relied only on the typed subset. Correlated functional status among segregating V segments might reflect linkage disequilibrium, but an unknown experimental factor could not be ruled out. The study gave a list of over 150 TCR beta chains associated with cytomegalovirus. Roughly uniform sequencing depth across donors was assumed in presence/absence analyses, although this assumption may not hold. According to a later analysis, TCR association rates differed among HLA loci, with DRB1 alleles showing the most associated TCRs and HLA-C alleles showing the fewest. Some IMGT-functional V segments, including TRBV6-2 and TRBV6-3, could not be distinguished by the 87-base-pair reads and were therefore excluded. In a later analysis, HLA-associated TCR beta chains were found to be more clonally expanded and to have lower generation probabilities than equally common non-associated chains. An association between a missense DCLRE1C variant and V-gene and J-gene trimming of TCR beta chains was found in a later genetic analysis and replicated in an independent cohort. A later genetic analysis reported fewer N-insertions in productive TCRs among donors in an Asian-associated ancestry cluster than the roughly 650-donor mean. Cytomegalovirus status was reported to be diagnosed by the classifier with high specificity and sensitivity in both the original and validation cohorts. The cohort was sequenced for TCR beta chains only, and without alpha or paired-chain data the features that could be detected were limited. According to a later analysis, parvovirus B19, influenza, CMV and Epstein-Barr virus appeared linked to several top co-occurrence clusters. Strong co-occurrence of HLA alleles, especially DR and DQ, made assigning TCR associations to individual alleles difficult. Immune exposure information for the cohort was limited to CMV serostatus. The authors suggested that the approach could potentially be extended to other disease states and immunological phenotypes. A cluster of highly shared sequence variants was judged likely to represent a technical artifact of the sequencing pipeline. A further reported finding was that TCR beta sequences accurately predicted the HLA-A and HLA-B alleles for most subjects in the first cohort. In an earlier analysis of about 600 of the donors, most TCR beta V segments appeared in productive rearrangements about 90% or about 30% of the time, broadly matching IMGT annotations.

Libraries were prepared through the immunoSEQ multiplex PCR assay. For the multiplex PCR, a mixture combining 60 forward primers for TCR Vbeta segments and 13 reverse primers for TCR Jbeta segments was used. The CDR3 region of rearranged TCR beta genes was amplified from genomic DNA with a multiplex PCR assay. The amplified TCR beta libraries were sequenced on the Illumina HiSeq System as 87-base-pair reads. Regarding the original processing steps: In a later analysis, 80 million or so unique TCR beta chains were counted across the roughly 610 repertoires, and about 9.9 million of these chains were shared by at least two donors. Raw reads were error-corrected and collapsed into unique sequences by a nearest-neighbor algorithm in which closely related sequences were merged to remove PCR and sequencing errors. V, D and J gene segments were assigned by aligning CDR3 sequences to IMGT reference sequences. For a sequence to be retained, a match of at least six nucleotides to both a V gene segment and a J gene segment was required. A rearrangement counted as productive if the CDR3 had no stop codons and remained in frame with V and J, and every other rearrangement counted as non-productive. CDR3 was defined by IMGT convention, running from the second conserved V-encoded cysteine to the conserved J-encoded phenylalanine. The earlier analysis of roughly 590 of the donors excluded sequences that lacked an unambiguous match to a single V gene segment. In an earlier analysis of approximately 590 of the donors, V segments were called functional above 56.7% productive rearrangements and were called segregating when the between-donor standard deviation exceeded 5%. A statistical classification framework was developed to diagnose cytomegalovirus status using the catalog of TCR beta chain sequences. In a later analysis, V and J genes were assigned by comparing TCR nucleotide sequences against IMGT/GENE-DB human TR gene sequences. A later analysis assigned CDR3 sequences and most-parsimonious VDJ recombination scenarios with the TCRdist pipeline. A later analysis defined each TCR beta chain by its CDR3 amino acid sequence plus V-gene family, and excluded reads lacking a unique V-gene family. As a way to deal with suspected cross-contamination and a sequencing artifact, a later analysis dropped roughly 600 nucleotide sequences that were highly shared and had low generation probability. In a later analysis, a clonal expansion index for each public chain was calculated from normalized within-repertoire ranks of inferred template counts. A later analysis computed generation probabilities with a VDJ recombination model fitted to out-of-frame rearrangements, and checked the results against IGoR. In a later analysis, TCR-TCR, TCR-HLA and TCR-CMV co-occurrence was scored with hypergeometric tests, and a repertoire-size bias correction was applied to TCR pairs. In a later analysis, false discovery rates were estimated by permuting HLA or CMV assignments 20 times. A later analysis grouped co-occurring TCRs with DBSCAN, adding TCRdist sequence similarity when clustering within HLA-allele-positive subsets. Repertoires with fewer than 30,000 or more than 120,000 public chains, plus five repertoires with anomalous nucleotide sharing, were excluded from co-occurrence clustering. This is the immuneACCESS table as TCRdb keeps it, with only in-frame sequences that have V and J called. A part of the clones is gone; compared with another copy, unresolved V genes explain less than half, and the rest is unexplained. V, J and clone size derive from that table, while D and trimming were established from the DNA sequence. For this sample there are some 170,000 clones; around 78% appear just once. The ten largest clones add up to 1% of the sample.

CDR1 and CDR2 are drawn from the germline V gene: SGHTA, FQGTGA. From its cysteine to its phenylalanine, the CDR3 spans 16 amino acids. Only CDR3 DNA remains: 48 bases, in frame from the first base. V is clipped by 4 bases and J by 6 bases, and the sequence between their germline boundaries is 19 bases long. The cohort comprised 710 or so healthy bone marrow donors. All cohort members were sampled while nominally healthy, although unrecorded immune exposures were likely present. The donor tested CMV seronegative and was one of the 352 seronegative cohort members. A peripheral blood sample was provided by each donor, and peripheral blood mononuclear cells were used for TCR beta sequencing. Genomic DNA extraction from the blood cell samples was performed with the Qiagen DNeasy Blood Extraction Kit. Regarding this clone: The antigen this receptor binds is unknown. No per-base quality is available; no much larger clone lies one base away.

The material sequenced was PBMCs. Recombination connected TRBV7-3 to TRBJ2-1; TRBD2 is a possible D gene, resting on 5 matching bases. This TCR came from a woman in her forties in good health and CMV-seronegative. In nucleotide form, the sequence is TGTGCCAGCAGCTCCCGCCCCGGGCTAGCAGGCAATGAGCAGTTCTTC. It codes for CASSSRPGLAGNEQFF.